A selection of T cell receptor beta chains follows, all from one sample in a study of spatial heterogeneity in lung cancer. TCRdb re-called the 5' RACE reads with MiXCR, one entry per CDR3 protein. This sample has about 50,000 distinct CDR3 sequences, with 7.6% found just once. Sequenced here: PBMCs, sampled at surgery. The receptors derive from a female donor with early-stage non-small cell lung cancer. Each CDR3 is given with its conserved first and last residue. A D gene is named only where the DNA matches it firmly. Some rows mark clone size as missing; the rest say once, few, many or name a class of expanded clone.

>TRBD1|many|TRBJ2-5|TRBV19
CASSPGTGGQETQYF
TGTGCCAGTAGTCCCGGGACAGGGGGCCAAGAGACCCAGTACTTC
>NA|NA|TRBJ1-2|TRBV5-1
CASSLRDNYGYTF
TGCGCCAGCAGCTTGCGAGATAACTATGGCTACACCTTC
>NA|NA|TRBJ1-2|TRBV7-2
CASPTGIGYGYTF
TGTGCCAGCCCAACAGGGATTGGTTATGGCTACACCTTC
>NA|many|TRBJ2-1|TRBV6-5
CASSPRRSAYNEQFF
TGTGCCAGCAGTCCCCGTCGGAGTGCCTACAATGAGCAGTTCTTC
>NA|many|TRBJ1-2|TRBV10-2
CASSDGQVYGYTF
TGCGCCAGCAGTGACGGCCAGGTCTATGGCTACACCTTC
>TRBD1|few|TRBJ2-4|TRBV6-6
CASIPTGENIQYF
TGTGCCAGCATCCCGACAGGGGAAAACATTCAGTACTTC
>NA|NA|TRBJ2-1|TRBV10-3
CAISAGERWGNEQFF
TGTGCCATCAGTGCAGGGGAACGGTGGGGGAATGAGCAGTTCTTC
>NA|few|TRBJ1-1|TRBV7-9
CASSLNSGNTEAFF
TGTGCCAGCAGCTTGAATAGCGGGAACACTGAAGCTTTCTTT
>TRBD1|many|TRBJ1-2|TRBV12-3/TRBV12-4
CASSLGDSFTYGYTF
TGTGCCAGCAGTTTAGGGGACAGCTTCACCTATGGCTACACCTTC
>NA|few|TRBJ1-5|TRBV7-8
CASSSRDQPQHF
TGTGCCAGCAGCAGCAGGGATCAGCCCCAGCATTTT
>NA|many|TRBJ1-2|TRBV6-2/TRBV6-3
CAYRGPYGYTF
TGTGCCTATCGGGGACCCTATGGCTACACCTTC
>NA|NA|TRBJ2-2|TRBV6-5
CASSPSTWAAGELFF
TGTGCCAGCAGCCCGTCGACATGGGCGGCCGGGGAGCTGTTTTTT
>TRBD2|many|TRBJ2-1|TRBV20-1
CSANGLATPNEQFF
TGCAGTGCTAATGGACTAGCGACCCCCAATGAGCAGTTCTTC
>TRBD1|NA|TRBJ1-1|TRBV19
CASSLLGQGEAFF
TGTGCCAGTAGTCTCCTGGGACAGGGTGAAGCTTTCTTT
>TRBD1|few|TRBJ1-2|TRBV6-2/TRBV6-3
CASKGQGAYGYTF
TGTGCCAGCAAAGGACAGGGGGCCTATGGCTACACCTTC
>NA|many|TRBJ2-2|TRBV7-3
CASSLLGMSTGELFF
TGTGCCAGCAGCTTACTAGGCATGTCCACCGGGGAGCTGTTTTTT
>NA|few|TRBJ1-1|TRBV21-1
CASSKEGTGLNTEAFF
TGTGCCAGCAGCAAAGAGGGGACAGGACTGAACACTGAAGCTTTCTTT
>NA|few|TRBJ1-1|TRBV5-1
CAASKQGAPHTEAFF
TGCGCCGCTTCTAAACAAGGGGCCCCCCACACTGAAGCTTTCTTT
>NA|many|TRBJ2-7|TRBV2
CASSEGPGLYEQYF
TGTGCCAGCAGTGAAGGGCCCGGCCTTTACGAGCAGTACTTC
>TRBD2|few|TRBJ2-1|TRBV5-5
CASKAGVGYNEQFF
TGTGCCAGCAAAGCGGGGGTAGGGTACAATGAGCAGTTCTTC
>NA|few|TRBJ2-1|TRBV6-1
CASSWYRDNEQFF
TGTGCCAGCAGTTGGTACAGGGACAATGAGCAGTTCTTC
>NA|many|TRBJ2-3|TRBV3-1
CASSLYIPSGLDTQYF
TGTGCCAGCAGCCTATATATCCCCTCCGGATTAGATACGCAGTATTTT
>NA|NA|TRBJ2-3|TRBV19
CASRPIDTQYF
TGTGCCAGTCGTCCAATCGATACGCAGTATTTT
>TRBD1|NA|TRBJ2-3|TRBV9
CASSPHRGQGGTDTQYF
TGTGCCAGCAGCCCCCATCGGGGACAGGGAGGCACAGATACGCAGTATTTT
>TRBD1|many|TRBJ1-5|TRBV12-3/TRBV12-4
CATTQGVSNQPQHF
TGTGCCACCACACAGGGGGTTAGCAATCAGCCCCAGCATTTT
>TRBD1|many|TRBJ2-7|TRBV27
CASSPRTGSYEQYF
TGTGCCAGCAGTCCTAGGACAGGCTCCTACGAGCAGTACTTC
>NA|NA|TRBJ1-6|TRBV4-1
CASSQDVGGTPLHF
TGCGCCAGCAGCCAAGATGTCGGGGGTACACCCCTCCACTTT
>TRBD1|few|TRBJ2-5|TRBV11-2
CASSSGQGRETQYF
TGTGCCAGCAGCTCTGGACAGGGGAGAGAGACCCAGTACTTC
>NA|NA|TRBJ2-1|TRBV9
CASSVDGDSYNEQFF
TGTGCCAGCAGCGTAGACGGAGACAGCTACAATGAGCAGTTCTTC
>NA|few|TRBJ2-3|TRBV6-2/TRBV6-3
CASTSVDTQYF
TGTGCCAGCACCTCGGTAGATACGCAGTATTTT
>TRBD2|few|TRBJ2-1|TRBV7-6
CASSLGEGWGYNEQFF
TGTGCCAGCAGCTTAGGGGAGGGTTGGGGATACAATGAGCAGTTCTTC
>TRBD1|many|TRBJ1-5|TRBV7-2
CASSVTGGLGPQHF
TGTGCCAGCAGCGTCACAGGGGGCTTAGGGCCCCAGCATTTT
>NA|few|TRBJ1-2|TRBV7-9
CASSVVQDGYTF
TGTGCCAGCAGCGTGGTGCAGGACGGCTACACCTTC
>NA|NA|TRBJ1-3|TRBV5-1
CASSFGGTGEVSGNTIYF
TGCGCCAGCAGCTTCGGTGGTACGGGGGAAGTCTCTGGAAACACCATATATTTT
>NA|many|TRBJ2-4|TRBV5-6
CASSLGLAKNIQYF
TGTGCCAGCAGCTTGGGACTAGCCAAAAACATTCAGTACTTC
>NA|NA|TRBJ1-1|TRBV6-6
CASSFTQDSTEAFF
TGTGCCAGCAGCTTTACCCAGGATTCCACTGAAGCTTTCTTT
>TRBD1|many|TRBJ1-5|TRBV6-2/TRBV6-3
CASSYGSGGSQPQHF
TGTGCCAGCAGTTACGGGTCAGGGGGCAGTCAGCCCCAGCATTTT
>TRBD2|NA|TRBJ2-5|TRBV19
CASSTPTSFPETQYF
TGTGCCAGTAGTACCCCGACTAGCTTCCCTGAGACCCAGTACTTC
>TRBD1|few|TRBJ1-5|TRBV29-1
CSTGQGGGQPQHF
TGCAGCACTGGACAGGGAGGGGGTCAGCCCCAGCATTTT
>NA|many|TRBJ1-1|TRBV6-5
CASSYAGATEAFF
TGTGCCAGCAGTTACGCAGGGGCGACTGAAGCTTTCTTT
>NA|NA|TRBJ2-6|TRBV3-1
CASKSPGRQGANVLTF
TGTGCCAGCAAGTCTCCGGGGCGACAAGGGGCCAACGTCCTGACTTTC
>TRBD1|few|TRBJ2-7|TRBV5-1
CASSLEAGGPVEQYF
TGCGCCAGCAGCTTGGAGGCAGGGGGCCCAGTCGAGCAGTACTTC
>TRBD1|NA|TRBJ1-2|TRBV12-3/TRBV12-4
CASSDRAYGYTF
TGTGCCAGCAGCGACAGGGCATATGGCTACACCTTC